One and the same sample provided the 5 T cell receptor beta chains below, sequenced in a study of breast tumors, draining lymph nodes, adjacent tissues. TCRdb re-called the multiplex PCR reads with MiXCR, one entry per CDR3 protein. This sample has 20,000 to 25,000 distinct CDR3 sequences, with around 50% found just once. The sequenced sample consisted of breast tumor tissue. The receptor set was obtained from a female donor with breast cancer. Some clones in this sample may be carry-over from other donors' samples.

The rearrangement links TRBV3-1 to TRBJ2-1; D is unclear. Trimming shortened V by 0 bases and J by 5 bases, and 14 bases separated the two germline ends. From germline, CDR1 is LGHDT and CDR2 YNNKEL (reference sequence). CDR3 length equals 16 residues. As DNA, the CDR3 is TGTGCCAGCAGCCAAGAAGGACGTTGTCGGGACAATGAGCAGTTCTTC. It is translated as CASSQEGRCRDNEQFF.

This clonotype was observed at least ten times. The gene calls are TRBV19 and TRBJ2-1; the D call may be TRBD1 or TRBD2 (5 bases each). The V gene's germline CDR1 is LNHDA and CDR2 SQIVND (reference sequence). The CDR3 loop spans 17 amino acids. Deletions cut 3 bases from V and 7 bases from J, with 22 bases between. CDR3 bases: TGTGCCAGTAGTATCATCCCGGGGCCAAAAACCGGTAATGAGCAGTTCTTC. This codes for CASSIIPGPKTGNEQFF.

This chain connects TRBV24-1 to TRBJ2-1, with 9 bases identical to TRBD2. This CDR3 is built from 17 residues. After removal of 0 bases from V and 8 bases from J, the junction contained 10 bases not matched to a gene. CDR1 is KGHDR and CDR2 is SFDVKD in the germline V gene. The CDR3 DNA follows: TGTGCCACCAGTGATTTGAGCGAGGCGGGAGGGATGTATGAGCAGTTCTTC. The encoded protein is CATSDLSEAGGMYEQFF.

V and J are TRBV10-3 and TRBJ1-3, with D uncertain. CDR1 is ENHRY, CDR2 SYGVKD, per germline. Trimming removed 2 bases from V and 5 bases from J, with 10 bases in between. The CDR3 is 14 residues long. The CDR3 protein is CAISEGSWRNTIYF. The CDR3 nucleotides read TGTGCCATCAGTGAGGGCAGTTGGAGAAACACCATATATTTT.

In DNA form, the CDR3 reads TGCAGTGCTAGTATCCCGGGACAGGGGACAGATACGCAGTATTTT. Residues: CSASIPGQGTDTQYF. The chain recombines TRBV20-1 with TRBJ2-3; 10 nucleotides match TRBD1. The J segment lost 3 bases and the V segment lost 3 bases, leaving 6 bases of the junction unmatched. Per the germline V gene, CDR1 is DFQATT and CDR2 is SNEGSKA (reference sequence). The CDR3 consists of 15 residues.